A selection of T cell receptor beta chains follows, all from one sample in a study of response to subunit inactivated influenza vaccine. TCRdb independently ran MiXCR on the RT-PCR reads; one entry per CDR3 protein. This sample has about 190,000 distinct CDR3 sequences, with about an eighth found just once. Sequencing was performed on CD8+ T cells sorted from PBMCs, taken more than 4 days after vaccination. Receptors originate from a middle-aged man who received an inactivated influenza vaccine. The CDR3 runs from the conserved cysteine through the conserved F or W. Fields, in order: D gene, J gene, clone size, V gene, CDR3 DNA, CDR3 protein. The D gene is left open where the match is weak. Size tells how often a clone was seen (once, few, many) or the class of an expanded clone, and some rows leave it out.

NA	TRBJ2-1	NA	TRBV19	TGTGCCAGTAGTATCTTTTCACACCACAATGAGCAGTTCTTC	CASSIFSHHNEQFF
NA	TRBJ2-1	NA	TRBV9	TGTGCCAGCAGTGCCGGGGGATCTGACTACAATGAGCAGTTCTTC	CASSAGGSDYNEQFF
NA	TRBJ1-1	NA	TRBV28	TGTGCCAGCAGTTTACAAGTCGTCCTCACCCGAGACACTGAAGCTTTCTTT	CASSLQVVLTRDTEAFF
TRBD2	TRBJ2-7	NA	TRBV6-2/TRBV6-3	TGTGCCAGCAGTAGAACCGGGACTACGGTCTACGAGCAGTACTTC	CASSRTGTTVYEQYF
NA	TRBJ2-5	NA	TRBV2	TGTGCCAGCAGCCCGGGAGACAGGGAGCGGGAGACCCAGTACTTC	CASSPGDRERETQYF
NA	TRBJ2-1	NA	TRBV9	TGTGCCAGCAGCGTAGCTTACCTCTCCTACAATGAGCAGTTCTTC	CASSVAYLSYNEQFF
TRBD2	TRBJ2-5	many	TRBV12-3/TRBV12-4	TGTGCCAGCAGTTCGCCGGGACTAGGAGAAGAGACCCAGTACTTC	CASSSPGLGEETQYF
NA	TRBJ1-2	few	TRBV29-1	TGCAGCGTTGAAGAACAAGGGACCGCCACTCGTCCTTCTAACTATGGCTACACCTTC	CSVEEQGTATRPSNYGYTF
TRBD2	TRBJ2-1	NA	TRBV27	TGTGCCAGCAGCCCCGGGACTAGCGGGAGAAAGAGACAGTTCTTC	CASSPGTSGRKRQFF
TRBD1	TRBJ2-1	few	TRBV3-1	TGTGCCAGCAGCCAAGATCTGGGACAGCCGAATGAGCAGTTCTTC	CASSQDLGQPNEQFF
NA	TRBJ2-3	NA	TRBV29-1	TGCAGCGTTGAAGATTCGGGGGCGCAGCCAGGTACGCAGTATTTT	CSVEDSGAQPGTQYF
TRBD2	TRBJ2-1	NA	TRBV7-9	TGTGCCAGCAGCTTAGTTGCTAGCGGGAGTATGGCTGAGCAGTTCTTC	CASSLVASGSMAEQFF
NA	TRBJ2-7	few	TRBV2	TGTGCCAGCAGTATGCCGGGACCGAGGAGCTCCTACGAGCAGTACTTC	CASSMPGPRSSYEQYF
TRBD1	TRBJ1-1	NA	TRBV6-1	TGTGCCAGCAGCCCCCACGACAGGGTGAGTGAAGCTTTCTTT	CASSPHDRVSEAFF
NA	TRBJ1-1	few	TRBV12-3/TRBV12-4	TGTGCCAGCATCACCAACCAGAACACTGAAGCTTTCTTT	CASITNQNTEAFF
NA	TRBJ2-7	NA	TRBV27	TGTGCCAGCAGTTTTCGGGACGGCCTCTACGAGCAGTACTTC	CASSFRDGLYEQYF
NA	TRBJ2-1	few	TRBV12-3/TRBV12-4	TGTGCCAGCAGTCATGGACTCCCCCACAATGAGCAGTTCTTC	CASSHGLPHNEQFF
NA	TRBJ2-5	NA	TRBV28	TGTGCCAGCAGTAACAGGGTACAAGAGACCCAGTACTTC	CASSNRVQETQYF
TRBD2	TRBJ2-5	NA	TRBV4-2	TGTGCCAGCAGCCAAGATAGCGCGAGCGGGGGAAGCCAAGAGACCCAGTACTTC	CASSQDSASGGSQETQYF
TRBD1	TRBJ1-2	many	TRBV4-3	TGCGCCAGCAGCCAAGAACCACAGGGGAACTATGGCTACACCTTC	CASSQEPQGNYGYTF
TRBD2	TRBJ2-1	few	TRBV20-1	TGCAGTGCTAGGAGTGGACTAGCGGGAGTTGAGCAGTTCTTC	CSARSGLAGVEQFF
NA	TRBJ2-7	NA	TRBV29-1	TGCAGCGTTGGACAGTCCTACGAGCAGTACTTC	CSVGQSYEQYF
TRBD2	TRBJ2-3	few	TRBV4-3	TGCGCCAGCAGCCCACTTAGCGGGGGGGCACCGAGCACAGATACGCAGTATTTT	CASSPLSGGAPSTDTQYF
TRBD1	TRBJ2-7	NA	TRBV5-4	TGTGCCAGCAGCTCCGGGACAGGGTATAGAGAGCAGTACTTC	CASSSGTGYREQYF
TRBD2	TRBJ2-7	NA	TRBV13	TGTGCCAGCAGCTTCCGGACTAGCGGGGGCTACGAGCAGTACTTC	CASSFRTSGGYEQYF
NA	TRBJ1-4	many	TRBV7-2	TGTGCCAGCACCCGTCCGGGTAATGAAAAACTGTTTTTT	CASTRPGNEKLFF
NA	TRBJ2-1	few	TRBV10-2	TGCGCCAGCCTAGACCAGACGGATGAGCAGTTCTTC	CASLDQTDEQFF
TRBD1	TRBJ2-5	NA	TRBV4-3	TGCGCCAGCAGCCAAGATCCAGGGGGCCCAGAGACCCAGTACTTC	CASSQDPGGPETQYF
NA	TRBJ1-1	NA	TRBV15	TGTGCCACCAGCAGAGATGTGGGGGCGGGCACTGAAGCTTTCTTT	CATSRDVGAGTEAFF
NA	TRBJ1-5	few	TRBV7-9	TGTGCCAGCAGTTGGGGAGCGAATCAGCCCCAGCATTTT	CASSWGANQPQHF
NA	TRBJ2-3	few	TRBV9	TGTGCCAGCAGCGCAGATCCCCGAGATACGCAGTATTTT	CASSADPRDTQYF
TRBD1	TRBJ2-7	NA	TRBV27	TGTGCCAGCAGTATTATTACCGGGACAGGGGCGGCCGAGCAGTACTTC	CASSIITGTGAAEQYF
TRBD2	TRBJ2-3	NA	TRBV6-5	TGTGCCAGCACCACGGCAGCGGGAGCTTTCACAGATACGCAGTATTTT	CASTTAAGAFTDTQYF
TRBD2	TRBJ2-2	NA	TRBV6-1	TGTGCCAGCAGGCGGGGGGCGTTGTGGCCCGGGGAGCTGTTTTTT	CASRRGALWPGELFF
NA	TRBJ1-1	few	TRBV29-1	TGCAGCGTTGACCTTAAGGGGTTCGGAACTGAAGCTTTCTTT	CSVDLKGFGTEAFF